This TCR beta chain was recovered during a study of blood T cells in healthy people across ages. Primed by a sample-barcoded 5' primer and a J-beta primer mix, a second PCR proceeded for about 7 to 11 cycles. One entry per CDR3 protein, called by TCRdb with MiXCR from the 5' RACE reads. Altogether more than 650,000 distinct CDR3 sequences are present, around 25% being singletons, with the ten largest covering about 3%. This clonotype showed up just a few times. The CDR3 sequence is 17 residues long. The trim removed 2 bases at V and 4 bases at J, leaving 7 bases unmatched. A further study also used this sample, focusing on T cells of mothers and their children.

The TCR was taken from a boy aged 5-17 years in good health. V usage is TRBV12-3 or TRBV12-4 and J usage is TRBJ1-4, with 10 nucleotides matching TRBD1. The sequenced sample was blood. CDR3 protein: CASSLSPWTGGNEKLFF. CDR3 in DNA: TGTGCCAGCAGTTTATCTCCTTGGACAGGGGGTAATGAAAAACTGTTTTTT.